The 16 T cell receptor beta chains in this list originate from one sample, sequenced in a study of blood T cell repertoires in COVID-19. TCRdb's table, derived via immunoSEQ multiplex PCR, lists solely in-frame clones and lacks some. The repertoire consists of around 84,000 clones, with 78% occurring once and the leading ten covering roughly a third. The sample taken for sequencing was peripheral blood. The source is a man aged 55-75 years with COVID-19, enrolled during active disease.

This chain uses TRBV19 with TRBJ2-7; D ambiguous. V was shortened by 4 bases and J by 1 base, with 14 bases between the two germline ends. In germline, CDR1 is LNHDA, CDR2 SQIVND (reference sequence). This CDR3 region has 15 residues. The CDR3: CASSSLAKGSYEQYF. CDR3 sequence (DNA): TGTGCCAGTAGTAGTTTAGCTAAAGGATCCTACGAGCAGTACTTC.

The chain couples TRBV6-5 to TRBJ2-7, with unresolved D. The CDR3 totals 15 residues. Germline CDR1 and CDR2: MNHEY and SVGAGI. The V and J ends lost 0 bases and 3 bases respectively, with 12 bases between them. The chain's CDR3 is CASSYSSGSIYEQYF. CDR3 bases: TGTGCCAGCAGTTACTCGTCGGGTTCGATCTACGAGCAGTACTTC.

This sequence joins TRBV7-8 and TRBJ2-4; tentatively, D is TRBD1 (6 bases). V lost 5 bases and J lost 2, with 10 bases in between. CDR3 length: 14 residues. The germline V gene encodes CDR1 SGHVS and CDR2 FQNEAQ. The DNA of the CDR3 is TGTGCCAGCAGCCAAGGGGGTTCCAAAAACATTCAGTACTTC. Protein: CASSQGGSKNIQYF. Full variable domain (remainder filled in from reference TRBV7-8 and TRBJ2-4): GAGVSQSPRYKVAKRGQDVALRCDPISGHVSLFWYQQALGQGPEFLTYFQNEAQLDKSGLPSDRFFAERPEGSVSTLKIQRTQQEDSAVYLCASSQGGSKNIQYFGAGTRLSVL.

This rearrangement joins TRBV6-5 to TRBJ2-7; the match to TRBD1 covers 8 bases. The CDR3 runs to 14 residues. Germline V gene sequence: CDR1 MNHEY, CDR2 SVGAGI. The V gene end was trimmed by 7 bases and the J gene end by 7 bases; junction bases not matched to a gene: 12. The CDR3: CASKMGQVAWEQYF. As DNA, the CDR3 is TGTGCCAGCAAAATGGGACAGGTCGCTTGGGAGCAGTACTTC.

The rearrangement links TRBV6-5 to TRBJ1-6; D perhaps matches TRBD1 (5 bases). Germline CDR1 and CDR2: MNHEY and SVGAGI. The CDR3 contains 14 residues. V gave up 5 bases and J gave up 10 bases, with 15 bases separating them. The CDR3 DNA sequence: TGTGCCAGCAGTACATCTGACAGAACCTCACCCCTCCACTTT. Protein sequence: CASSTSDRTSPLHF.

The CDR3 sequence: CATSNRDFYNEQFF. The CDR3 coding sequence is TGTGCCACCAGCAACCGGGACTTCTACAATGAGCAGTTCTTC. This rearrangement joins TRBV15 to TRBJ2-1; possibly TRBD2 for D (6 bases). Germline lookup yields CDR1 LNHNV and CDR2 YYDKDF (reference sequence). This CDR3 has 14 amino acids. V lost 4 bases and J lost 3, with 10 bases in between.

The rearrangement links TRBV5-1 to TRBJ1-2, with D perhaps matching TRBD1 (5 bases). Trimming left V 1 base short and J 2 bases short, with 18 bases between. The CDR3 totals 17 residues. Germline V gene lookup returns CDR1 SGHRS and CDR2 YFSETQ. CDR3 nucleotide sequence: TGCGCCAGCAGCTTGAGGTGGCGGGACGGGGCCAACTATGGCTACACCTTC. Its translation is CASSLRWRDGANYGYTF.

This clone was detected a few times. The chain carries TRBV7-8 and TRBJ1-3; possibly TRBD1 for D (5 bases). V gave up 5 bases and J gave up 2 bases, with 16 bases separating them. The germline V gene has CDR1 SGHVS and CDR2 FQNEAQ. There are 16 residues in the CDR3. The CDR3 DNA follows: TGTGCCAGCAGCCGGATCATGCAGGGCGCTGGAAACACCATATATTTT. Amino acid sequence: CASSRIMQGAGNTIYF. The variable domain in full, completed from reference TRBV7-8 and TRBJ1-3, reads GAGVSQSPRYKVAKRGQDVALRCDPISGHVSLFWYQQALGQGPEFLTYFQNEAQLDKSGLPSDRFFAERPEGSVSTLKIQRTQQEDSAVYLCASSRIMQGAGNTIYFGEGSWLTVV.

The CDR3, as DNA: TGTGCCAGCGATTTAGGGGTACATACGCAGTATTTT. This sequence encodes CASDLGVHTQYF. The chain links TRBV5-4 to TRBJ2-3, with a weak D call TRBD1 (5 bases). Trimming left V 7 bases short and J 7 bases short, with 13 bases between. Germline CDR1 is SGHNT and CDR2 is YYREEE (reference sequence). The CDR3 contains 12 residues.

V and J are TRBV20-1 and TRBJ2-1; TRBD1 aligns across 12 bases. V dropped 5 bases and J dropped 10; count of bases not matched to a gene: 0. CDR1 is DFQATT, CDR2 SNEGSKA, per germline (reference sequence). The CDR3 is 11 amino acids. CDR3 residues: CSAGTGGEQFF. CDR3 sequence (DNA): TGCAGTGCTGGGACAGGGGGCGAGCAGTTCTTC.

V usage is TRBV4-1 and J usage is TRBJ2-2, with 9 bases matching TRBD1. Germline V gene lookup returns CDR1 MGHRA and CDR2 YSYEKL. The ends lost 3 bases at V and 1 base at J; junction bases unmatched: 6. This CDR3 spans 17 amino acids. CDR3 nucleotides: TGCGCCAGCAGCCACGGACCGGGACAGGGGAACACCGGGGAGCTGTTTTTT. It translates to CASSHGPGQGNTGELFF.

The genes are TRBV7-2 and TRBJ2-3; 9 bases match TRBD1. Germline V CDR1 and CDR2: SGHTA, FQGNSA. V lost 5 bases and J lost 4; bases outside the gene matches: 10. The CDR3 covers 16 residues. This CDR3 is CASSPLGQGFADTQYF. In DNA form, the CDR3 reads TGTGCCAGCAGCCCCCTGGGACAGGGCTTCGCAGATACGCAGTATTTT. Together with reference TRBV7-2 and TRBJ2-3, the CDR3 gives the full variable domain: GAGVSQSPSNKVTEKGKDVELRCDPISGHTALYWYRQSLGQGLEFLIYFQGNSAPDKSGLPSDRFSAERTGGSVSTLTIQRTQQEDSAVYLCASSPLGQGFADTQYFGPGTRLTVL.

This clone came up a few times. This rearrangement joins TRBV6-1 to TRBJ2-1; perhaps TRBD2 as D (5 bases). The CDR3 length is 15 residues. V lost 1 base, J lost 10 bases, and 17 bases lay in between. Germline assignment: CDR1 MNHNS and CDR2 SASEGT. This CDR3 reads CASSEGASPSGEQFF. CDR3 in DNA: TGTGCCAGCAGTGAAGGAGCCTCCCCGTCGGGGGAGCAGTTCTTC.

The chain combines TRBV6-1 with TRBJ1-5; 10 nucleotides agree with TRBD1. Looked up from germline, CDR1 is MNHNS and CDR2 is SASEGT. After removal of 4 bases from V and 7 bases from J, the junction contained 13 bases not matched to a gene. The CDR3 runs 17 residues. CDR3 sequence (DNA): TGTGCCAGCAGTGCCACCGGGACAGGGGTTAGTTTGCAGCCCCAGCATTTT. It yields the protein CASSATGTGVSLQPQHF.

The J gene is TRBJ2-7, the V gene TRBV7-9, with 7 bases lining up with TRBD1. The CDR3 runs to 13 residues. The V gene's germline CDR1 is SEHNR and CDR2 FQNEAQ (reference sequence). V trimming: 3 bases; J trimming: 2 bases; junction bases outside the gene matches: 1. This chain's CDR3 is CASSLDRPYEQYF. Here the CDR3 DNA reads TGTGCCAGCAGCTTGGACAGGCCCTACGAGCAGTACTTC.

This chain connects TRBV2 to TRBJ2-3, with 10 bases identical to TRBD2. Germline lookup yields CDR1 SNHLY and CDR2 FYNNEI. V shed 4 bases and J 4 bases; nucleotides not matched to a gene: 5. This CDR3 has 15 residues. The CDR3 region has the DNA TGTGCCAGCAGTGTGGCTAGCGGGAGCGCAGATACGCAGTATTTT. It is translated as CASSVASGSADTQYF.